These T cell receptor beta chains were read from a single sample in a study of CD8 T cells in Susac syndrome. TCRdb recomputed calls from the immunoSEQ multiplex PCR reads with MiXCR, one row per CDR3 protein. Of roughly 190,000 distinct CDR3 sequences listed, 90% to 95% were seen once; the top ten hold about 0.09%. What was sequenced was CD4+ T cells from PBMCs. These receptors came from a human donor with Susac syndrome. Each CDR3 is given with its conserved first and last residue. The D gene is left open where the match is weak. Clone size appears in some rows only: once, few, many, or a class for an expanded clone.

CDR3nt: TGCAGTGCTTGGGACAGGGGTGGCTACACCTTC; CDR3aa: CSAWDRGGYTF; d_gene: TRBD1; abundance: once; j_gene: TRBJ1-2; v_gene: TRBV20-1
CDR3nt: TGTGCCAGTAGCTCAGGACTAGCGGGAGTGGGTGAGCAGTTCTTC; CDR3aa: CASSSGLAGVGEQFF; d_gene: TRBD2; abundance: NA; j_gene: TRBJ2-1; v_gene: TRBV19
CDR3nt: TGTGCCAGCAGCCAATCCCTCTCTAAGCAGTACTTC; CDR3aa: CASSQSLSKQYF; d_gene: NA; abundance: NA; j_gene: TRBJ2-7; v_gene: TRBV3-1
CDR3nt: TGTGCCAGTTTCCGGGACAGAGACTACGAGCAGTACTTC; CDR3aa: CASFRDRDYEQYF; d_gene: TRBD1; abundance: NA; j_gene: TRBJ2-7; v_gene: TRBV2
CDR3nt: TGCAGTGCCAATGCCTTAGGAGTGGGTTACAATGAGCAGTTCTTC; CDR3aa: CSANALGVGYNEQFF; d_gene: NA; abundance: once; j_gene: TRBJ2-1; v_gene: TRBV20-1
CDR3nt: TGTGCCAGCTCAGAGAATCCGGGGAGCGACGAGCAGTACTTC; CDR3aa: CASSENPGSDEQYF; d_gene: NA; abundance: NA; j_gene: TRBJ2-7; v_gene: TRBV18
CDR3nt: TGTGCCAGCAGCTTATCTGGACCCCACACAGATACGCAGTATTTT; CDR3aa: CASSLSGPHTDTQYF; d_gene: NA; abundance: NA; j_gene: TRBJ2-3; v_gene: TRBV11-2
CDR3nt: TGTGCCAGCAGTCCTGTTACTGGGAGTGGAAAACTGTTTTTT; CDR3aa: CASSPVTGSGKLFF; d_gene: NA; abundance: NA; j_gene: TRBJ1-4; v_gene: TRBV7-9
CDR3nt: TGCGCCAGCAGCCAAGACACAGGGGGGAGTCGTGCTTTCTTT; CDR3aa: CASSQDTGGSRAFF; d_gene: TRBD1; abundance: NA; j_gene: TRBJ1-1; v_gene: TRBV4-1
CDR3nt: TGTGCCAGTAGCGGACCAGGGGGTAGCAATCAGCCCCAGCATTTT; CDR3aa: CASSGPGGSNQPQHF; d_gene: TRBD1; abundance: NA; j_gene: TRBJ1-5; v_gene: TRBV19
CDR3nt: TGCAGCGTTGTGGCAGGGGGATTGGGCTACACCTTC; CDR3aa: CSVVAGGLGYTF; d_gene: TRBD1; abundance: NA; j_gene: TRBJ1-2; v_gene: TRBV29-1
CDR3nt: TGTGCCAGCAGGCTTAGGAGTCCTCCGGACCGAGCATTTAATGAAAAACTGTTTTTT; CDR3aa: CASRLRSPPDRAFNEKLFF; d_gene: NA; abundance: NA; j_gene: TRBJ1-4; v_gene: TRBV11-3
CDR3nt: TGTGCCAGCAGTTACAGAGGGCCTGGCTACACCTTC; CDR3aa: CASSYRGPGYTF; d_gene: NA; abundance: NA; j_gene: TRBJ1-2; v_gene: TRBV6-2/TRBV6-3
CDR3nt: TGTGCCAGCAGCCCCACACTGGGGGGTGACTTTTATAGCAATCAGCCCCAGCATTTT; CDR3aa: CASSPTLGGDFYSNQPQHF; d_gene: NA; abundance: once; j_gene: TRBJ1-5; v_gene: TRBV7-6
CDR3nt: TGTGCCAGCAGTTTAGACAGCCCGTCCTACGAGCAGTACTTC; CDR3aa: CASSLDSPSYEQYF; d_gene: NA; abundance: NA; j_gene: TRBJ2-7; v_gene: TRBV28
CDR3nt: TGTGCCAGCAGCTTAGAATGGCGGAATTATCTGTACTTC; CDR3aa: CASSLEWRNYLYF; d_gene: NA; abundance: NA; j_gene: TRBJ2-5; v_gene: TRBV7-2